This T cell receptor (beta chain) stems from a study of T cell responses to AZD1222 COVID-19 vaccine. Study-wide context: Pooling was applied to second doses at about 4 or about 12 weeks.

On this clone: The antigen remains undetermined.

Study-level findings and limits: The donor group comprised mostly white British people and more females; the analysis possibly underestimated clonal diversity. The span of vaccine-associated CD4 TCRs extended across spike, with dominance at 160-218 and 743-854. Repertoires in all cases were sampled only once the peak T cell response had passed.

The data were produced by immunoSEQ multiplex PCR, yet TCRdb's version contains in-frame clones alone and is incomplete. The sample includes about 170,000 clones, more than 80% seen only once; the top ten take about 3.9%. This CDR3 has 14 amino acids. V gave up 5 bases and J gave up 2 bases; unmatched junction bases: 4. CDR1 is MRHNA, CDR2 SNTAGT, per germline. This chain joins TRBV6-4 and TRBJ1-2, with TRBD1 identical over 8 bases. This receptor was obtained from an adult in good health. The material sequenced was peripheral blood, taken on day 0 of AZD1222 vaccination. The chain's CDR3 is CASSRQGTNYGYTF. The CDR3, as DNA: TGTGCCAGCAGTCGACAGGGGACCAACTATGGCTACACCTTC.